This T cell receptor beta chain derives from a study of blood T cell repertoires in COVID-19. As for the study in general: From the United States, Italy and Spain came samples of acute and convalescent COVID-19. Sources were T cells, B-cell-depleted T cells, or PBMCs; the material itself was cDNA or gDNA.

CDR1 and CDR2 (germline): LGHNA, YNFKEQ. This CDR3 is 15 amino acids long. Between the trimmed V and J ends, which lost 0 bases and 4 bases, there was a span of 10 bases. Original processing notes: The assay estimated nucleated cells by amplifying reference gene primers. The data were produced by immunoSEQ multiplex PCR, yet TCRdb's version contains in-frame clones alone and is incomplete. Clone size and V and J calls were adopted from that table, with D and trimming inferred from the DNA. This table has about 59,000 clones, more than 80% appearing once. The TCR comes from a man older than 75 with acute or convalescent COVID-19. Sequences were obtained from peripheral blood. The V gene is TRBV4-2, the J gene TRBJ1-3, with D tentatively TRBD1 (5 bases). CDR3 in amino acids: CASSQEWGSGNTIYF. For the CDR3, the DNA is TGTGCCAGCAGCCAAGAGTGGGGCTCCGGAAACACCATATATTTT.